This T cell receptor beta chain emerged from a study of CD8+ T cells in alopecia areata. This clone was seen a handful of times. Its antigen is still unknown. Any gene name here is a mouse gene name. The read gets to within 4 residues of the CDR3 end, and the germline J gene fills in the rest. Reverse transcription of extracted RNA yielded cDNA, which provided the sequencing template. Data came from immunoSEQ multiplex PCR; TCRdb stores just in-frame clones and leaves some out. Sampling found around 110,000 clones, none seen once. The germline V and J ends were trimmed by 1 base and 0 bases, with 8 bases remaining between them. Germline V gene lookup returns CDR1 NSQYPW and CDR2 LRSPGD (reference sequence). The CDR3 is made up of 15 amino acids. Overall study results and limits: Compared with normal scalp, lesional scalp had higher clonality and more expanded CD8+ clones. Against the mouse data, patients shared TCRs less clearly, possibly for HLA reasons.

This clonotype originated in a C3H/HeJ mouse with alopecia areata. The strain's MHC haplotype is H2-k. The sample taken for sequencing was lesional skin. The chain combines TRBV1 with TRBJ2-3; D is unresolved. The CDR3 reads CTCSAALPSAETLYF. The covered CDR3 bases are TGCACCTGCAGTGCAGCCCTGCCGAGTGCAGAA.